This T cell receptor beta chain was captured in a study of T cell responses to AZD1222 COVID-19 vaccine. Measured with immunoSEQ multiplex PCR; TCRdb has only the in-frame clones, and not every one. The sample contains more than 80,000 clones, about 91% of which appear only once. Germline V lookup: CDR1 MNHEY, CDR2 SVGAGI. V was clipped by 4 bases and J by 4 bases; unmatched bases: 7. The CDR3 has 15 residues. The V gene is TRBV6-5, the J gene TRBJ1-1; 9 bases agree with TRBD1. This TCR came from an adult who received the AZD1222 COVID-19 vaccine. The sequencing used peripheral blood, collected 28 days after the second AZD1222 dose. CDR3 loop: CASSSSGQGITEAFF. CDR3 sequence (DNA): TGTGCCAGCAGTTCTTCCGGACAGGGGATCACTGAAGCTTTCTTT.